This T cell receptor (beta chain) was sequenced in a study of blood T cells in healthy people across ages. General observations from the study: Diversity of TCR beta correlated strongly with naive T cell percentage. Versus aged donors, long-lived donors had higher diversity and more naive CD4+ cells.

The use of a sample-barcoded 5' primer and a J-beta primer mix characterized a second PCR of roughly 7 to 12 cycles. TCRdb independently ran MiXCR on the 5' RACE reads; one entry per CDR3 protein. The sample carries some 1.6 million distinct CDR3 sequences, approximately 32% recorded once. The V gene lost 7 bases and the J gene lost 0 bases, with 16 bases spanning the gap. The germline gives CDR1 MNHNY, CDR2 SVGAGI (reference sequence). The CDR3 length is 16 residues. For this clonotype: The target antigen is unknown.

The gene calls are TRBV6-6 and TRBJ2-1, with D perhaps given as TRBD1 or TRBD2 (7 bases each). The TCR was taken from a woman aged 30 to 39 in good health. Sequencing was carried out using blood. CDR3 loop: CASTRGGIFSYNEQFF. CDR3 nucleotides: TGTGCCAGCACCAGGGGGGGGATATTCTCCTACAATGAGCAGTTCTTC.